These T cell receptor beta chains were read from a single sample in a study of blood T cell repertoires in COVID-19. The table came from immunoSEQ multiplex PCR; TCRdb's copy has only in-frame clones and leaves some out. The table records approximately 240,000 clones, roughly 90% of them present only once. Sequencing was done on a sample of PBMCs or T cells enriched from blood (not recorded which). All receptors derive from a young woman with acute COVID-19. Each CDR3 is given with its conserved first and last residue. D genes are given only for firm matches. Only part of the rows carry a size: once, few, many, or a class if the clone is expanded.

J: TRBJ1-3; size: .; V: TRBV5-6; D: .; CDR3: CASSVMESGNTIYF; DNA: TGTGCCAGCAGCGTCATGGAGTCGGGAAACACCATATATTTT
J: TRBJ2-7; size: once; V: TRBV27; D: TRBD2; CDR3: CASSLLGGSHLSYEQYF; DNA: TGTGCCAGCAGTTTATTAGGCGGGAGTCATTTGTCCTACGAGCAGTACTTC
J: TRBJ2-7; size: .; V: TRBV5-1; D: TRBD2; CDR3: CASGPTSGGVSEQYF; DNA: TGCGCCAGCGGCCCGACTAGCGGGGGGGTAAGCGAGCAGTACTTC
J: TRBJ1-4; size: .; V: TRBV12-3/TRBV12-4; D: .; CDR3: CATSPPRGEKLFF; DNA: TGTGCCACCTCGCCACCCCGGGGTGAAAAACTGTTTTTT
J: TRBJ1-2; size: .; V: TRBV6-5; D: TRBD1; CDR3: CASSPRDRYGYTF; DNA: TGTGCCAGCAGCCCCCGGGACAGATATGGCTACACCTTC
J: TRBJ2-4; size: .; V: TRBV5-8; D: .; CDR3: CASSLAVSGKDIQYF; DNA: TGTGCCAGCAGCTTGGCCGTATCCGGGAAGGACATTCAGTACTTC
J: TRBJ2-7; size: .; V: TRBV7-2; D: TRBD1; CDR3: CASSPDRSRYEQYF; DNA: TGTGCCAGCAGCCCGGACAGGAGTCGGTACGAGCAGTACTTC
J: TRBJ1-1; size: .; V: TRBV7-3; D: TRBD1; CDR3: CASSLSRGAEAFF; DNA: TGTGCCAGCAGCTTAAGCAGGGGGGCTGAAGCTTTCTTT
J: TRBJ1-4; size: few; V: TRBV4-1; D: TRBD1; CDR3: CASSQRQGGTNEKLFF; DNA: TGCGCCAGCAGCCAGCGCCAGGGGGGAACTAATGAAAAACTGTTTTTT
J: TRBJ1-1; size: .; V: TRBV27; D: .; CDR3: CASSFNRDTEAFF; DNA: TGTGCCAGCAGTTTCAACAGGGACACTGAAGCTTTCTTT
J: TRBJ1-1; size: .; V: TRBV19; D: .; CDR3: CASSIIYGRLNTEAFF; DNA: TGTGCCAGTAGTATTATTTACGGTCGGTTGAACACTGAAGCTTTCTTT
J: TRBJ2-1; size: few; V: TRBV29-1; D: .; CDR3: CSVFRDSEQFF; DNA: TGCAGCGTTTTCAGGGATAGTGAGCAGTTCTTC
J: TRBJ2-1; size: .; V: TRBV18; D: TRBD1; CDR3: CASSLSTGTGGRNEQFF; DNA: TGTGCCAGCTCACTATCCACCGGGACAGGGGGCAGGAATGAGCAGTTCTTC
J: TRBJ2-7; size: .; V: TRBV27; D: .; CDR3: CASRTHIPTIEQYF; DNA: TGTGCCAGCAGGACTCACATACCTACGATCGAGCAGTACTTC
J: TRBJ1-5; size: .; V: TRBV2; D: TRBD1; CDR3: CASRDRDQPQHF; DNA: TGTGCCAGCAGGGACAGGGATCAGCCCCAGCATTTT
J: TRBJ2-2; size: .; V: TRBV7-3; D: TRBD1; CDR3: CASSSTGRGELFF; DNA: TGTGCCAGCAGCTCGACAGGGAGAGGGGAGCTGTTTTTT
J: TRBJ1-1; size: .; V: TRBV5-1; D: .; CDR3: CASSSSGTPNTEAFF; DNA: TGCGCCAGCAGCTCCTCCGGGACACCGAACACTGAAGCTTTCTTT
J: TRBJ1-5; size: .; V: TRBV18; D: .; CDR3: CASSPPGSSNQPQHF; DNA: TGTGCCAGCTCACCACCCGGGTCTAGCAATCAGCCCCAGCATTTT
J: TRBJ2-7; size: .; V: TRBV7-9; D: TRBD2; CDR3: CASSLHGGSGSSYEQYF; DNA: TGTGCCAGCAGCTTACATGGAGGTAGCGGGAGTTCCTACGAGCAGTACTTC
J: TRBJ2-1; size: .; V: TRBV19; D: TRBD2; CDR3: CASSPFGGSSYNEQFF; DNA: TGTGCCAGTAGCCCTTTTGGCGGGAGCTCCTACAATGAGCAGTTCTTC
J: TRBJ2-5; size: .; V: TRBV18; D: .; CDR3: CASRALTGQSTETQYF; DNA: TGTGCCAGCCGAGCATTAACGGGACAAAGTACCGAGACCCAGTACTTC
J: TRBJ1-6; size: .; V: TRBV2; D: TRBD1; CDR3: CASSERDRSSSYNSPLHF; DNA: TGTGCCAGCAGTGAAAGGGACAGGAGCAGCTCCTATAATTCACCCCTCCACTTT
J: TRBJ2-5; size: once; V: TRBV29-1; D: .; CDR3: CSVLSGDVTQYF; DNA: TGCAGCGTTCTCTCGGGGGACGTGACCCAGTACTTC
J: TRBJ1-6; size: .; V: TRBV2; D: TRBD1; CDR3: CASSPRGQGFNSPLHF; DNA: TGTGCCAGCAGTCCCAGGGGACAGGGGTTCAATTCACCCCTCCACTTT
J: TRBJ2-5; size: once; V: TRBV5-8; D: TRBD2; CDR3: CASSLAGAGGPWETQYF; DNA: TGTGCCAGCAGCTTGGCGGGCGCGGGAGGGCCGTGGGAGACCCAGTACTTC
J: TRBJ2-5; size: .; V: TRBV5-3; D: TRBD2; CDR3: CARSSRTSRETQYF; DNA: TGTGCCAGAAGCTCGCGGACTAGCCGAGAGACCCAGTACTTC
J: TRBJ2-7; size: .; V: TRBV6-5; D: .; CDR3: CASSYLPQGTAYEQYF; DNA: TGTGCCAGCAGTTACTTGCCTCAGGGGACGGCCTACGAGCAGTACTTC
J: TRBJ2-3; size: .; V: TRBV6-2/TRBV6-3; D: .; CDR3: CASSYLDYTDTQYF; DNA: TGTGCCAGCAGTTACTTAGATTACACAGATACGCAGTATTTT
J: TRBJ2-7; size: .; V: TRBV5-6; D: .; CDR3: CASSLRAGSYEQYF; DNA: TGTGCCAGCAGCTTGAGGGCGGGGTCGTACGAGCAGTACTTC
J: TRBJ1-1; size: .; V: TRBV28; D: .; CDR3: CASSLQVLSTEAFF; DNA: TGTGCCAGCAGTTTACAGGTGCTGAGCACTGAAGCTTTCTTT
J: TRBJ1-3; size: .; V: TRBV6-5; D: .; CDR3: CASSYSLAVTGNTIYF; DNA: TGTGCCAGCAGTTACTCGCTTGCGGTTACTGGAAACACCATATATTTT
J: TRBJ2-1; size: .; V: TRBV5-1; D: TRBD2; CDR3: CASSPRGDSGGYNEQFF; DNA: TGCGCCAGCAGCCCCCGAGGGGATAGCGGGGGATACAATGAGCAGTTCTTC
J: TRBJ2-3; size: .; V: TRBV28; D: .; CDR3: CASSSPASATDTQYF; DNA: TGTGCCAGCAGTTCACCGGCTAGCGCCACAGATACGCAGTATTTT
J: TRBJ1-2; size: few; V: TRBV9; D: .; CDR3: CASSVAPGSHLSYGYTF; DNA: TGTGCCAGCAGCGTAGCCCCGGGGTCTCACCTTTCTTATGGCTACACCTTC
J: TRBJ1-4; size: .; V: TRBV5-1; D: TRBD1; CDR3: CASSPGQEGEKLFF; DNA: TGCGCCAGCAGCCCGGGACAGGAGGGTGAAAAACTGTTTTTT